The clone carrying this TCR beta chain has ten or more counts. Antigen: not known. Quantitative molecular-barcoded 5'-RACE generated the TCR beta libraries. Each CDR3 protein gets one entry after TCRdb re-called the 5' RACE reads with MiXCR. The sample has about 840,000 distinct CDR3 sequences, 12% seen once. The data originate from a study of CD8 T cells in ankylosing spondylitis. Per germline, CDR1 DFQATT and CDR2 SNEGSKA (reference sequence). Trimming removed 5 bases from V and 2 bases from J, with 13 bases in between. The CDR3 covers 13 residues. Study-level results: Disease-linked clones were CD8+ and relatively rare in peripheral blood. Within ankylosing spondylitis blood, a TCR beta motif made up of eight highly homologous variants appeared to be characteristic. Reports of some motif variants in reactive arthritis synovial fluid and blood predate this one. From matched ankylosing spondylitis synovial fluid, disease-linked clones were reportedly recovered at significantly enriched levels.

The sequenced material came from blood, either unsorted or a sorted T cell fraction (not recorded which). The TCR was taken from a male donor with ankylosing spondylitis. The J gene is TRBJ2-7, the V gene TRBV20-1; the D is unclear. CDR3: CSALRKETYEQYF. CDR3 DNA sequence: TGCAGTGCTTTGCGGAAGGAAACCTACGAGCAGTACTTC.